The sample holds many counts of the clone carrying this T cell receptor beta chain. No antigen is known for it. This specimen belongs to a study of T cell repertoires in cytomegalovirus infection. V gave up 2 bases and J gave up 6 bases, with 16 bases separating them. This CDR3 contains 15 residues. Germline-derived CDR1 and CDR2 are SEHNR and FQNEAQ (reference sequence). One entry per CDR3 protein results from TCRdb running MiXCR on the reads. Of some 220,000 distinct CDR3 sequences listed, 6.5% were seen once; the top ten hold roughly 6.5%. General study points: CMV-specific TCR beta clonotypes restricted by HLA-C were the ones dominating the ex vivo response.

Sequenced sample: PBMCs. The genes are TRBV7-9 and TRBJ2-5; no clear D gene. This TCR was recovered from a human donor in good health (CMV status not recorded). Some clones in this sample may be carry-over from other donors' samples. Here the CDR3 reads CASSLLGLDLKTQYF. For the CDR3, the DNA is TGTGCCAGCAGCTTACTCGGCCTAGACCTAAAGACCCAGTACTTC.